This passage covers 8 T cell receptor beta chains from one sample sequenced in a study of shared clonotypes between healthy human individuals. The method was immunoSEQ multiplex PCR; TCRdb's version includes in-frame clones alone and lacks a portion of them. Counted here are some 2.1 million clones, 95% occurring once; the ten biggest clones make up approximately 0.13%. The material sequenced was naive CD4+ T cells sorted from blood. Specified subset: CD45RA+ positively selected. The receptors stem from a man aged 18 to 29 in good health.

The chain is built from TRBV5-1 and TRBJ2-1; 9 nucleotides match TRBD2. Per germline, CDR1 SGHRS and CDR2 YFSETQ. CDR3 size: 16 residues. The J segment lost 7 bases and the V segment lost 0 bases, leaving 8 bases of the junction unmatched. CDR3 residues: CASSLEGGRAVNEQFF. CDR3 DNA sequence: TGCGCCAGCAGCTTGGAGGGCGGGAGGGCGGTTAATGAGCAGTTCTTC.

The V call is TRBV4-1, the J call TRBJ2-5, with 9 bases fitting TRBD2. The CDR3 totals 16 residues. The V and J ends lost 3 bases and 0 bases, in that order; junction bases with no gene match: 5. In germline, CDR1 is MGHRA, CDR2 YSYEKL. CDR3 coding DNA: TGCGCCAGCAGCCATCCCGGACTAGCGAACCAAGAGACCCAGTACTTC. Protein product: CASSHPGLANQETQYF.

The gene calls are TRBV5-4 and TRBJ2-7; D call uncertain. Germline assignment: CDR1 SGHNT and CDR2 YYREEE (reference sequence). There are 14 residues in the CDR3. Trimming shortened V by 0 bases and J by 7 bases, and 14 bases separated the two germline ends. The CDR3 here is CASSLAPGILEQYF. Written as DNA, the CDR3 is TGTGCCAGCAGCTTGGCCCCCGGAATACTGGAGCAGTACTTC.

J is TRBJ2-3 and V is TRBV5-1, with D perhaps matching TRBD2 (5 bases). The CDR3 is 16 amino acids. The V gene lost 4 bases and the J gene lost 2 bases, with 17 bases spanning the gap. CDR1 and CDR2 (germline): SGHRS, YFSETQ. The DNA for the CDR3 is TGCGCCAGCAGCGTCGCGGGCCCCGGTTCCACAGATACGCAGTATTTT. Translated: CASSVAGPGSTDTQYF.

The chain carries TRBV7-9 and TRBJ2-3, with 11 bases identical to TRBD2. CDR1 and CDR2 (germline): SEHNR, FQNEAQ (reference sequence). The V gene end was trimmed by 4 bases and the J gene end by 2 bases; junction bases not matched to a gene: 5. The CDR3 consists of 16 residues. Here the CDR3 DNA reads TGTGCCAGCAGCTACTCGACTAGCGGGGCCACAGATACGCAGTATTTT. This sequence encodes CASSYSTSGATDTQYF.

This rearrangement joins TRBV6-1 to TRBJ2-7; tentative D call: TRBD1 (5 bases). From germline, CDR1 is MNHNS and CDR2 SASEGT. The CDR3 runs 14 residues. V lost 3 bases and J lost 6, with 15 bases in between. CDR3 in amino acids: CASSDRVIGREQYF. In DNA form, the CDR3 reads TGTGCCAGCAGTGACAGGGTGATAGGGCGCGAGCAGTACTTC.

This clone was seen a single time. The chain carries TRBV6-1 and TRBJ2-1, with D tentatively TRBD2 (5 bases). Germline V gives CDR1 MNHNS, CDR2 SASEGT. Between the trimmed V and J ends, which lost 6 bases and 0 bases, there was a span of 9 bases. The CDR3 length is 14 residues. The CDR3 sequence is CASRTGSSYNEQFF. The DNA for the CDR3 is TGTGCCAGCAGAACGGGGAGCTCCTACAATGAGCAGTTCTTC.

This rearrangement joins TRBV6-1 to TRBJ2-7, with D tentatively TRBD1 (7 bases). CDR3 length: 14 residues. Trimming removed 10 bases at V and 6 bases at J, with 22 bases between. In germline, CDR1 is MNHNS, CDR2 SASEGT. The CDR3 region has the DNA TGTGCCACCAAACGAGGGGCAGGGGGGTCCGAGCAGTACTTC. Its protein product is CATKRGAGGSEQYF.